This T cell receptor (beta chain) was captured in a study of T cells in localized non-small cell lung cancer. About this clone: The target antigen is unknown.

Measured with immunoSEQ multiplex PCR; TCRdb has only the in-frame clones, and not every one. There are about 40,000 clones in the sample; approximately 86% occur only once, and about 6% lies in the top ten. CDR1 is SGHNT and CDR2 is YYREEE in the germline V gene (reference sequence). The trim removed 3 bases at V and 5 bases at J, leaving 14 bases unmatched. The CDR3 is made up of 17 amino acids. Study-wide points: Heterogeneity remains possible because sequencing was limited to only one tumor region.

The sample consisted of peripheral blood, taken before any cancer treatment. The chain carries TRBV5-4 and TRBJ2-5, with 9 bases aligning to TRBD1. The receptor's source is a man aged 40-75 years with stage I lung adenocarcinoma. In DNA form, the CDR3 reads TGTGCCAGCAGCTACTTGAGAACGGGACAGGGAGAGGAGACCCAGTACTTC. It is translated as CASSYLRTGQGEETQYF.